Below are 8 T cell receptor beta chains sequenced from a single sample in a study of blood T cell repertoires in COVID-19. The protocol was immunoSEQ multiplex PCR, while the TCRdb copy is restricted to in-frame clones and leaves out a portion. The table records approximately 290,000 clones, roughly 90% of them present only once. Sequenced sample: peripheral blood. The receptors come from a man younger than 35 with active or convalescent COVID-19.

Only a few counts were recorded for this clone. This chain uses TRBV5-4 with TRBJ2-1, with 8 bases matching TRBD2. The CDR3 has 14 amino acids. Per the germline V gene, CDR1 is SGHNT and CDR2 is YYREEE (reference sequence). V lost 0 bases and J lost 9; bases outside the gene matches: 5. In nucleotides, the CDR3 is TGTGCCAGCAGCTTGGCGGGGGGGCCTGGTGAGCAGTTCTTC. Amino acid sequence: CASSLAGGPGEQFF.

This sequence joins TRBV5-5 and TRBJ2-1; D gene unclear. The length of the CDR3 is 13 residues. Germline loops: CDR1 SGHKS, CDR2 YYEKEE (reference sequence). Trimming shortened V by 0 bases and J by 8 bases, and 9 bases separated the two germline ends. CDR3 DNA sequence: TGTGCCAGCAGCTTGGCCCGATCGGATGAGCAGTTCTTC. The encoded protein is CASSLARSDEQFF.

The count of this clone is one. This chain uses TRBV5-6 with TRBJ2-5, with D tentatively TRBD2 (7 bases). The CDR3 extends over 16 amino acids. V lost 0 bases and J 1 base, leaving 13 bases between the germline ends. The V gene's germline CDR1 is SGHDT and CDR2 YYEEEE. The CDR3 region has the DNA TGTGCCAGCAGCTTGGACGGGGGGCAGATCCAAGAGACCCAGTACTTC. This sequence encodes CASSLDGGQIQETQYF.

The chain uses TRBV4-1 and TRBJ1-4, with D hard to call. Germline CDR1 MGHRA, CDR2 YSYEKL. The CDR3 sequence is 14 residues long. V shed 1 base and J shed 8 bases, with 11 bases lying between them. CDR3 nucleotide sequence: TGCGCCAGCAGCCAAGGGACTCTGACCGAAAAACTGTTTTTT. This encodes CASSQGTLTEKLFF.

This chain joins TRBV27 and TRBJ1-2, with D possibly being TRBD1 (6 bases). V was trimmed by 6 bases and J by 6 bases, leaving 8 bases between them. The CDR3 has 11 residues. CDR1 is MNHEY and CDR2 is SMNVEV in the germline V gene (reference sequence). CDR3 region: CASRQGDGYTF. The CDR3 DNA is TGTGCCAGCAGACAGGGCGATGGCTACACCTTC.

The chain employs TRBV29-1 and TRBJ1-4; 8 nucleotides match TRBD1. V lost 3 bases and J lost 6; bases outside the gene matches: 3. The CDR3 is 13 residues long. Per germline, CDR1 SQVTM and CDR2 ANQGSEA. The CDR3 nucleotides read TGCAGCGTTGAGCAGGGGGCGGATGAAAAACTGTTTTTT. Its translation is CSVEQGADEKLFF.

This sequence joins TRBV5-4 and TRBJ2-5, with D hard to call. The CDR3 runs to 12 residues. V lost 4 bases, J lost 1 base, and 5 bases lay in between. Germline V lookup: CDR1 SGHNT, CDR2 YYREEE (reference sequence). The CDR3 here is CASSLLQETQYF. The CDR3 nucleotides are TGTGCCAGCAGCCTACTCCAAGAGACCCAGTACTTC.

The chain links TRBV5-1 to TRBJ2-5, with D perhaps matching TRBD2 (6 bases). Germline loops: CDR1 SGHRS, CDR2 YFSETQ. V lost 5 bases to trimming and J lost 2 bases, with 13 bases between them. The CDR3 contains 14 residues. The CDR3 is CASRLLGGQETQYF. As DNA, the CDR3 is TGCGCCAGCAGATTACTGGGGGGACAAGAGACCCAGTACTTC.